These 14 T cell receptor beta chains originate from one sample sequenced in a study of neurological immune-mediated disorders. MiXCR, applied by TCRdb to the 5' RACE reads, yields one record per CDR3 protein. The sample yields fewer than 80,000 distinct CDR3 sequences, roughly 4.8% seen once. The sequenced sample was PBMCs. These receptor sequences come from a woman between 45 and 65 years old with multiple sclerosis.

This clonotype came up many times. V is TRBV5-1 and J is TRBJ1-5; TRBD1 matches 7 bases. Germline V lookup: CDR1 SGHRS, CDR2 YFSETQ. The CDR3 sequence is 16 residues long. Trimming removed 4 bases from V and 3 bases from J; junction bases left unmatched: 10. The CDR3 nucleotides read TGCGCCAGCAGCCCCTCAGGGGGGCAGTCCAATCAGCCCCAGCATTTT. The encoded protein is CASSPSGGQSNQPQHF.

This clonotype was observed at least ten times. In nucleotides, the CDR3 is TGCAGTGTTCAACAGGGGCCCCCCAATGAGCAGTTCTTC. This translates into CSVQQGPPNEQFF. The chain uses TRBV20-1 and TRBJ2-1; 7 bases align to TRBD1. The CDR3 spans 13 residues. Germline trimming cut 7 bases from V and 6 bases from J; bases unmatched to any gene: 9. Germline values: CDR1 DFQATT, CDR2 SNEGSKA (reference sequence).

This clonotype was observed many times. The chain is built from TRBV6-2 or TRBV6-3 and TRBJ2-2, with a possible D match to TRBD2 (6 bases). Per the germline V gene, CDR1 is MNHEY and CDR2 is SVGEGT. There are 14 residues in the CDR3. V lost 6 bases, J lost 3 bases, and 11 bases lay in between. The chain's CDR3 is CASRPGGYTGELFF. In DNA, the CDR3 is TGTGCCAGCAGGCCTGGAGGGTACACCGGGGAGCTGTTTTTT.

This clonotype was found many times. The chain joins TRBV5-1 to TRBJ2-3; D remains unclear. CDR3 length: 14 residues. Trimming pared 9 bases from V and 0 bases from J, leaving 14 bases between. Germline loops: CDR1 SGHRS, CDR2 YFSETQ. CDR3 sequence reads: CATSAALSTDTQYF. CDR3 nucleotides: TGCGCCACCTCGGCCGCGCTGAGCACAGATACGCAGTATTTT.

This clonotype was observed at least ten times. The chain recombines TRBV10-3 with TRBJ2-6; no clear D. This CDR3 comprises 16 residues. Germline CDR1 reads ENHRY; CDR2 reads SYGVKD. V dropped 3 bases and J dropped 4 bases, with 13 bases sitting between them. CDR3 loop: CAISDSVASGANVLTF. The DNA of the CDR3 is TGTGCCATCAGTGATAGTGTGGCGTCCGGGGCCAACGTCCTGACTTTC.

This clonotype has at least ten counts. The CDR3 nucleotides read TGCAGTGCTAGAGAGCCCAGAGCCTTATATAATTCACCCCTCCACTTT. Amino acids: CSAREPRALYNSPLHF. The V and J genes are TRBV20-1 and TRBJ1-6; no clear D gene. Trimming removed 0 bases at V and 4 bases at J, with 13 bases between. Germline V gives CDR1 DFQATT, CDR2 SNEGSKA (reference sequence). The CDR3 runs to 16 residues.

This clonotype was observed many times. The CDR3 DNA is TGTGCCAGCAGTAGGGACCAGCTGGATACGCAGTATTTT. Protein: CASSRDQLDTQYF. The V gene is TRBV7-2, the J gene TRBJ2-3; D may be TRBD1 or TRBD2 (5 bases each). The CDR3 is 13 residues long. Germline V gene sequence: CDR1 SGHTA, CDR2 FQGNSA. V was pared by 6 bases and J by 6 bases, with 13 bases between.

This clonotype has a handful of counts. The junction differs from germline at one of its ends, possibly a read error. The chain is built from TRBV5-1 and TRBJ1-5; D gene ambiguous. Germline V gene sequence: CDR1 SGHRS, CDR2 YFSETQ. The CDR3 extends over 14 amino acids. The CDR3 sequence is CASSSGGSNQPQNF. The CDR3 DNA reads TGCGCCAGCAGCTCGGGAGGTAGCAATCAGCCCCAGAATTTT.

This clonotype was observed at least ten times. The chain carries TRBV3-1 and TRBJ1-4, with 8 bases identical to TRBD1. The CDR3 spans 14 residues. From germline, CDR1 is LGHDT and CDR2 YNNKEL (reference sequence). V shed 3 bases and J 7 bases; nucleotides not matched to a gene: 4. CDR3 nucleotides: TGTGCCAGCAGCCAGAGGGACAGGATTGAAAAACTGTTTTTT. This sequence encodes CASSQRDRIEKLFF. The full variable domain, in which reference TRBV3-1 and TRBJ1-4 provide the parts outside the CDR3, is DTAVSQTPKYLVTQMGNDKSIKCEQNLGHDTMYWYKQDSKKFLKIMFSYNNKELIINETVPNRFSPKSPDKAHLNLHINSLELGDSAVYFCASSQRDRIEKLFFGSGTQLSVL.

This clonotype was seen a few times. This chain connects TRBV12-3 or TRBV12-4 to TRBJ1-2; unclear D gene. V dropped 6 bases and J dropped 4 bases, with 18 bases sitting between them. This CDR3 has 15 amino acids. CDR3 nucleotides: TGTGCCAGCAGCTCATCTATACGGGGAGGCTATGGCTACACCTTC. As protein: CASSSSIRGGYGYTF.

CDR3 protein: CASSPAGGSNQPQHF. CDR3 DNA: TGTGCCAGCTCACCGGCAGGGGGTAGCAATCAGCCCCAGCATTTT. V and J are TRBV18 and TRBJ1-5, with 7 bases fitting TRBD1. The CDR3 runs to 15 residues. J gave up 0 bases and V 3 bases, and 2 bases lay outside the gene matches. In germline, CDR1 is KGHSH, CDR2 LQKENI.

In the case of this clonotype: A much larger clone is a single base away; this may be a read error. The chain links TRBV11-1 to TRBJ1-1, with D perhaps TRBD1 (6 bases). CDR1 and CDR2 (germline): SGHAT, FQDESV (reference sequence). The CDR3 loop spans 13 amino acids. Here the CDR3 DNA reads TGTGTCAGCAGCTCACAGACAGGCACTGAAGCTTTCTTT. Its translation is CVSSSQTGTEAFF.

This clonotype appeared a few times. V is TRBV18 and J is TRBJ2-7, with D uncertain. Germline V gene sequence: CDR1 KGHSH, CDR2 LQKENI. The CDR3 has 13 residues. V gave up 2 bases and J gave up 5 bases, with 10 bases separating them. CDR3: CASSPFRSNEQYF. CDR3 bases: TGTGCCAGCTCACCATTCCGGTCTAACGAGCAGTACTTC.

Many counts were recorded for this clonotype. The chain combines TRBV24-1 with TRBJ1-2; D gene unclear. The CDR3 is 13 amino acids. V was clipped by 1 base and J by 8 bases, with 10 bases between them. Germline loops: CDR1 KGHDR, CDR2 SFDVKD. As DNA, the CDR3 is TGTGCCACCAGTGATTTTCCGGGTCGGGGCTACACCTTC. The encoded protein is CATSDFPGRGYTF.